This TCR beta chain was sequenced during a study of T cell repertoires in cytomegalovirus infection. About the study: It can be stated that public TCR beta signatures indicated CMV infection as well as a matching HLA type.

The germline CDR1 and CDR2 sequences are SEHNR and FQNEAQ (reference sequence). This CDR3 is built from 16 residues. V shed 5 bases, J shed 5 bases, and the junction held 12 bases outside the gene matches. Whole-study findings and limits: CMV carriers with the relevant HLA were identified by cumulative public TCR beta family frequency. CMV-specific HLA-C-restricted TCR beta clonotypes dominated the ex vivo response.

TCRdb re-called the reads through MiXCR, storing one row per CDR3 protein. The sample holds some 280,000 distinct CDR3 sequences, roughly 15% seen once. In this sample, this clonotype turned up a few times. Its antigen remains unknown. This receptor was identified in a human donor in good health (CMV status not recorded). Some clones in this sample may be carry-over from other donors' samples. The source material was PBMCs. The chain uses TRBV7-9 and TRBJ2-7, with 10 bases identical to TRBD2. The CDR3 protein is CASSPWGLAGDHEQYF. CDR3 nucleotide sequence: TGTGCCAGCAGCCCCTGGGGTCTAGCGGGAGACCACGAGCAGTACTTC.